These 28 T cell receptor beta chains came from one sample sequenced in a study of response to subunit inactivated influenza vaccine. From the RT-PCR reads, TCRdb called clonotypes with MiXCR, one entry per CDR3 protein. The sample has 750,000 to 850,000 distinct CDR3 sequences, around 20% seen once. Sequencing was performed on PBMCs from blood, taken 5 days after vaccination. These TCRs come from a man aged 45-60 years who received an inactivated influenza vaccine.

This clonotype was picked up a small number of times. The chain combines TRBV5-6 with TRBJ2-3; a possible D gene is TRBD2 (7 bases). The germline CDR1 and CDR2 sequences are SGHDT and YYEEEE. Trimming pared 0 bases from V and 1 base from J, leaving 12 bases between. CDR3 length: 16 amino acids. The CDR3 loop reads CASSLAGGRRTDTQYF. CDR3 sequence (DNA): TGTGCCAGCAGCTTGGCGGGGGGCCGCCGCACAGATACGCAGTATTTT.

The V and J genes are TRBV10-3 and TRBJ1-5; no clear D. This CDR3 is 16 amino acids long. The germline gives CDR1 ENHRY, CDR2 SYGVKD. V shed 6 bases and J shed 0 bases, with 15 bases lying between them. CDR3 DNA: TGTGCCATCAGCCCCCGAAGGACGGATAGCAATCAGCCCCAGCATTTT. Translation: CAISPRRTDSNQPQHF.

The V and J genes are TRBV20-1 and TRBJ2-1, with TRBD1 identical over 9 bases. This CDR3 is built from 15 residues. V gave up 5 bases and J gave up 5 bases; unmatched junction bases: 10. Germline V CDR1 and CDR2: DFQATT, SNEGSKA (reference sequence). CDR3 bases: TGCAGTGCTCAAACAGGGGGCCTTCTAGACAATGAGCAGTTCTTC. Translation: CSAQTGGLLDNEQFF.

This clonotype showed up many times. The chain employs TRBV7-2 and TRBJ2-1; 10 bases map to TRBD1. Looked up from germline, CDR1 is SGHTA and CDR2 is FQGNSA. Trimming cost V 5 bases and J 9 bases; bases outside gene matches: 7. The CDR3 loop spans 14 amino acids. The CDR3 DNA follows: TGTGCCAGCAGCGCCCGACAGGGGGCTAGTGAGCAGTTCTTC. Translated, it gives CASSARQGASEQFF.

The chain has TRBV29-1 and TRBJ1-1; D unclear. Looked up from germline, CDR1 is SQVTM and CDR2 is ANQGSEA. The germline V and J ends were trimmed by 6 bases and 5 bases, with 19 bases remaining between them. The CDR3 is made up of 14 amino acids. Written as DNA, the CDR3 is TGCAGCGTCAATTCACCGGGTCGTGGGACTGAAGCTTTCTTT. Its protein product is CSVNSPGRGTEAFF.

This rearrangement joins TRBV7-8 to TRBJ2-1, with no clear D. Germline assignment: CDR1 SGHVS and CDR2 FQNEAQ. Trimming removed 5 bases at V and 1 base at J, with 12 bases between. The CDR3 length is 15 residues. CDR3: CASSAGPRSYNEQFF. The CDR3 DNA is TGTGCCAGCAGCGCCGGGCCAAGGTCCTACAATGAGCAGTTCTTC. The entire variable domain, with the rest obtained from reference TRBV7-8 and TRBJ2-1, is as follows: GAGVSQSPRYKVAKRGQDVALRCDPISGHVSLFWYQQALGQGPEFLTYFQNEAQLDKSGLPSDRFFAERPEGSVSTLKIQRTQQEDSAVYLCASSAGPRSYNEQFFGPGTRLTVL.

This clonotype has just a few counts. The CDR3 sequence is CAWSLPYNEQFF. CDR3 nucleotide sequence: TGTGCCTGGAGCCTACCCTACAATGAGCAGTTCTTC. The chain joins TRBV30 to TRBJ2-1, with D unclear. Trimming took off 3 bases at V and 2 bases at J, with 5 bases between the two ends. Germline-derived CDR1 and CDR2 are GTSNPN and SVGIG (reference sequence). The CDR3 has 12 residues.

V usage is TRBV11-1 and J usage is TRBJ2-2; 8 nucleotides match TRBD1. The V and J ends lost 1 base and 1 base, in that order; junction bases with no gene match: 11. This CDR3 is built from 19 residues. The V gene's germline CDR1 is SGHAT and CDR2 FQDESV (reference sequence). As DNA, the CDR3 is TGTGCCAGCAGCTTAGAGCGCATAATGACAGGGGAGAACACCGGGGAGCTGTTTTTT. Translated: CASSLERIMTGENTGELFF.

The chain employs TRBV7-6 and TRBJ1-5; D unresolved. The CDR3 covers 16 residues. V was pared by 1 base and J by 0 bases, with 10 bases between. In germline, CDR1 is SGHVS, CDR2 FNYEAQ. CDR3 region: CASSLEVISSNQPQHF. The CDR3, as DNA: TGTGCCAGCAGCTTAGAGGTGATAAGTAGCAATCAGCCCCAGCATTTT.

The table lists this clonotype with a few counts. The CDR3: CASSLRPPSYEQYF. The CDR3, as DNA: TGCGCCAGCAGCTTGAGGCCTCCCTCCTACGAGCAGTACTTC. The chain couples TRBV5-1 to TRBJ2-7; D unresolved. CDR3 size: 14 residues. Germline V gene sequence: CDR1 SGHRS, CDR2 YFSETQ. V was pared by 1 base and J by 0 bases, with 8 bases between.

The J gene is TRBJ2-7, the V gene TRBV25-1, with 7 nucleotides matching TRBD2. Germline V gene data show CDR1 as MGHDK and CDR2 as SYGVNS. The CDR3 sequence is 15 residues long. With V trimmed by 6 bases and J by 3 bases, 11 bases remained unmatched. CDR3 amino acids: CASSYNWGGSYEQYF. Here the CDR3 DNA reads TGTGCCAGCAGCTATAACTGGGGAGGGAGCTACGAGCAGTACTTC.

This clonotype was recorded at least ten times. An end of the junction differs from the germline gene, which may be a read error. The chain combines TRBV9 with TRBJ2-3, with D hard to call. The CDR3 runs to 12 residues. Germline loops: CDR1 SGDLS, CDR2 YYNGEE. The CDR3 here is CASSVSTDTQYF. The CDR3 nucleotides read TGCGCCAGCAGCGTAAGCACAGATACGCAGTATTTT.

The chain links TRBV24-1 to TRBJ2-2; D is possibly TRBD1 (6 bases). Trimming shortened V by 5 bases and J by 6 bases, and 24 bases separated the two germline ends. The germline V gene has CDR1 KGHDR and CDR2 SFDVKD. CDR3 length equals 18 residues. The CDR3 DNA reads TGTGCCACCAGTGCCACCATCCGGTTAACAGGGCATCCCGGGGAGCTGTTTTTT. This encodes CATSATIRLTGHPGELFF.

The J gene is TRBJ2-5, the V gene TRBV24-1; unclear D gene. Per the germline V gene, CDR1 is KGHDR and CDR2 is SFDVKD. Trimming took off 4 bases at V and 4 bases at J, with 9 bases between the two ends. The length of the CDR3 is 13 residues. The CDR3 coding sequence is TGTGCCACCAGTGACGACTTCGGAGAGACCCAGTACTTC. Its protein is CATSDDFGETQYF.

The chain joins TRBV7-6 to TRBJ1-6; D remains unclear. The V end was cut by 5 bases, the J end by 4 bases, with 6 bases between. The length of the CDR3 is 13 residues. Germline CDR1 and CDR2: SGHVS and FNYEAQ. The CDR3 region is CASSEVYNSPLHF. DNA for the CDR3: TGTGCCAGCAGCGAAGTATATAATTCACCCCTCCACTTT.

This clonotype was counted a few times. This chain connects TRBV7-2 to TRBJ2-5; no clear D gene. Germline V gene data show CDR1 as SGHTA and CDR2 as FQGNSA. V lost 8 bases and J 0 bases, leaving 7 bases between the germline ends. The CDR3 loop spans 12 amino acids. CDR3 DNA sequence: TGTGCCAGCGAACGGTACCAAGAGACCCAGTACTTC. This codes for CASERYQETQYF.

This clonotype was counted many times. The rearrangement links TRBV29-1 to TRBJ2-1; 7 positions agree with TRBD2. The CDR3 contains 14 residues. The germline CDR1 and CDR2 sequences are SQVTM and ANQGSEA. Trimming cost V 7 bases and J 7 bases; bases outside gene matches: 13. In nucleotides, the CDR3 is TGCAGCGCCCAGAGTCGCGGGGGTTCAAATGAGCAGTTCTTC. Translated: CSAQSRGGSNEQFF.

In this sample, this clonotype turned up a few times. The rearrangement links TRBV7-2 to TRBJ1-2; 8 bases align to TRBD1. Germline V gene lookup returns CDR1 SGHTA and CDR2 FQGNSA. The CDR3 length is 12 residues. J lost 10 bases, V lost 4 bases, and 5 bases had no gene match. The CDR3 DNA reads TGTGCCAGCAGCTACGGGACAGGCATCTACACCTTC. Translation: CASSYGTGIYTF.

The chain couples TRBV19 to TRBJ1-1; no clear D. V was cut by 7 bases and J by 0 bases, with 3 bases left in between. The length of the CDR3 is 11 residues. CDR1 LNHDA and CDR2 SQIVND come from the germline V gene (reference sequence). CDR3: CASKVNTEAFF. For the CDR3, the DNA is TGTGCCAGTAAAGTGAACACTGAAGCTTTCTTT.

This clonotype was found a few times. The chain is built from TRBV6-2 or TRBV6-3 and TRBJ2-7, with a possible D match to TRBD1 (5 bases). This CDR3 is 14 amino acids long. In germline, CDR1 is MNHEY, CDR2 SVGEGT. With 5 bases removed from V and 3 bases from J, the gap between germline ends came to 14 bases. CDR3 DNA sequence: TGTGCCAGCAGTCGTACGACACAGGTCTACGAGCAGTACTTC. Its protein product is CASSRTTQVYEQYF.

The rearrangement links TRBV5-5 to TRBJ2-7, with TRBD1 matching over 9 bases. Germline CDR1 is SGHKS and CDR2 is YYEKEE (reference sequence). The CDR3 sequence is 15 residues long. V was pared by 0 bases and J by 7 bases, with 8 bases of the junction left unmatched. CDR3 in DNA: TGTGCCAGCAGCTTGGAGGGACAGGGCGTGAGGGAGCAGTACTTC. Protein sequence: CASSLEGQGVREQYF.

This clonotype was seen a few times. The chain combines TRBV29-1 with TRBJ1-1; D gene ambiguous. This CDR3 region has 13 residues. Germline lookup yields CDR1 SQVTM and CDR2 ANQGSEA. Trimming pared 3 bases from V and 4 bases from J, leaving 12 bases between. This chain's CDR3 is CSVESGSSTEAFF. Here the CDR3 DNA reads TGCAGCGTTGAGTCGGGTTCGAGCACTGAAGCTTTCTTT.

V gene TRBV24-1 combines with J gene TRBJ2-5; tentatively, D is TRBD2 (5 bases). Germline V gives CDR1 KGHDR, CDR2 SFDVKD. The CDR3 sequence is 14 residues long. V was trimmed by 3 bases and J by 3 bases, leaving 10 bases between them. CDR3 region: CATSDRGLEETQYF. The DNA of the CDR3 is TGTGCCACCAGTGATCGAGGACTTGAAGAGACCCAGTACTTC.

The DNA for the CDR3 is TGCAGCGTTGGAGGGGCGTGGTACGAGCAGTACTTC. This translates into CSVGGAWYEQYF. V usage is TRBV29-1 and J usage is TRBJ2-7, with D possibly being TRBD1 or TRBD2 (5 bases each). Germline values: CDR1 SQVTM, CDR2 ANQGSEA. V was trimmed by 4 bases and J by 4 bases, leaving 11 bases between them. This CDR3 comprises 12 residues.

The sample holds many counts of this clonotype. The gene calls are TRBV7-2 and TRBJ2-7; D gene ambiguous. Trimming took 6 bases from V and 2 from J, leaving 11 bases between them. Germline V CDR1 and CDR2: SGHTA, FQGNSA. The length of the CDR3 is 13 residues. The CDR3 bases are TGTGCCAGCAGAGAAATTGGGACCTACGAGCAGTACTTC. Protein: CASREIGTYEQYF.

Ten or more counts support this clonotype. The V call is TRBV10-3, the J call TRBJ2-7, with 11 bases that match TRBD1. V was pared by 6 bases and J by 7 bases, with 8 bases of the junction left unmatched. The CDR3 has 14 amino acids. Per germline, CDR1 ENHRY and CDR2 SYGVKD. The CDR3 DNA reads as TGTGCCATCAGCCGGACAGGGGGCGGGGAGGAGCAGTACTTC. Encoded protein: CAISRTGGGEEQYF.

The rearrangement joins TRBV6-5 to TRBJ2-7; no firm D call. V lost 0 bases to trimming and J lost 7 bases, with 10 bases between them. The CDR3 is made up of 13 amino acids. Germline CDR1 MNHEY, CDR2 SVGAGI. The CDR3 bases are TGTGCCAGCAGTTACTCCAGGTTTGGTGAGCAGTACTTC. Translating it yields CASSYSRFGEQYF.

The chain links TRBV5-1 to TRBJ2-1, with D tentatively TRBD2 (6 bases). The V end lost 4 bases, the J end lost 4 bases, and 12 bases lay between the germline ends. The CDR3 is 14 residues long. CDR1 SGHRS and CDR2 YFSETQ come from the germline V gene. The DNA of the CDR3 is TGCGCCAGCAGCGCGGACTACAGATACAATGAGCAGTTCTTC. It specifies CASSADYRYNEQFF.